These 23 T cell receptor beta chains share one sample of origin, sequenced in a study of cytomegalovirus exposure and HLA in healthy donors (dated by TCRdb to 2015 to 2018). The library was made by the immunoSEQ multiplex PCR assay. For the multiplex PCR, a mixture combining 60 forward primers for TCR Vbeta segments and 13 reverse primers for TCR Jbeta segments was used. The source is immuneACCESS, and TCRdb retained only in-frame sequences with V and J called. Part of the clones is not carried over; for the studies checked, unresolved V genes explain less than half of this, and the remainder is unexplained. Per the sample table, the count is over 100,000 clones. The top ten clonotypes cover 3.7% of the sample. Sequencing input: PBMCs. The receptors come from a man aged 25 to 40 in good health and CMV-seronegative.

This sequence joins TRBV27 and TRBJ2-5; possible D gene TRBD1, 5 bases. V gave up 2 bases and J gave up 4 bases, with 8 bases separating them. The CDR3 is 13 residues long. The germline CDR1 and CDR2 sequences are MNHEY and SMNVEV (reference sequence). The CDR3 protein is CASSLGHLETQYF. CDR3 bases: TGTGCCAGCAGTTTAGGACATTTAGAGACCCAGTACTTC.

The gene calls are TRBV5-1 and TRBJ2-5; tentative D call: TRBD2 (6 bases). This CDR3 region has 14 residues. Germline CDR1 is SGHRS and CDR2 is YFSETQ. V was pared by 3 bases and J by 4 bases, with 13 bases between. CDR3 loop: CASSSLASGETQYF. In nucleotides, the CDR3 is TGCGCCAGCAGCTCTCTAGCGTCTGGAGAGACCCAGTACTTC.

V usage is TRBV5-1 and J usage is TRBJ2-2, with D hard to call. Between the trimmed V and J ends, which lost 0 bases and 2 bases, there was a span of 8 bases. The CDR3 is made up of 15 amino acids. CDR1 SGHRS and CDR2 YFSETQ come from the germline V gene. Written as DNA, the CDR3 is TGCGCCAGCAGCTTGGGGCGGAGAAACACCGGGGAGCTGTTTTTT. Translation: CASSLGRRNTGELFF. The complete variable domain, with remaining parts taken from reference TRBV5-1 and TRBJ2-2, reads KAGVTQTPRYLIKTRGQQVTLSCSPISGHRSVSWYQQTPGQGLQFLFEYFSETQRNKGNFPGRFSGRQFSNSRSEMNVSTLELGDSALYLCASSLGRRNTGELFFGEGSRLTVL.

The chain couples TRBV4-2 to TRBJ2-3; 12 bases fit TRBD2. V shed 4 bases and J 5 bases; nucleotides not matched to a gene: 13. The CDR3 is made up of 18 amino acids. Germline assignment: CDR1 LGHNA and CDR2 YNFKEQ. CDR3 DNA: TGTGCCAGCAGCCGAGAAGACTGGACTAGCGGGGACGTAGATACGCAGTATTTT. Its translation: CASSREDWTSGDVDTQYF.

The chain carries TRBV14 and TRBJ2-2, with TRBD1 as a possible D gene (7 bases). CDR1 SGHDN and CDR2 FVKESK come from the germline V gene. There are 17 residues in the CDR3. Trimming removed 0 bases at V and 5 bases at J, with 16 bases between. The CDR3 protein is CASSQDRGGGRTGELFF. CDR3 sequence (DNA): TGTGCCAGCAGCCAAGATCGTGGAGGGGGCAGGACCGGGGAGCTGTTTTTT.

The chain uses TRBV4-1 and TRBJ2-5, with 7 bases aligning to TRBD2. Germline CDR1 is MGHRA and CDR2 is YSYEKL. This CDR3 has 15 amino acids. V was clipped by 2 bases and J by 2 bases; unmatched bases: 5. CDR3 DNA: TGCGCCAGCAGCCAACTATGGGGGGGACAAGAGACCCAGTACTTC. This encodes CASSQLWGGQETQYF.

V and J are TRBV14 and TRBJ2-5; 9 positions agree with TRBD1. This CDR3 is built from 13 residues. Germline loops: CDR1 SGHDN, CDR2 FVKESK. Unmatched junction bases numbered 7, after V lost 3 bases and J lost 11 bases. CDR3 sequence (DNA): TGTGCCAGCAGCCAGGGGACAGGGAGCAAGCAGTACTTC. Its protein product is CASSQGTGSKQYF.

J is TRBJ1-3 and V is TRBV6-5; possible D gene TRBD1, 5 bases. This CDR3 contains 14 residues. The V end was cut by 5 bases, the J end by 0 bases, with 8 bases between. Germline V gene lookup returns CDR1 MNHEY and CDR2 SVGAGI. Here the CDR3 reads CASSPRVSGNTIYF. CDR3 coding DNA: TGTGCCAGCAGTCCCAGGGTCTCTGGAAACACCATATATTTT.

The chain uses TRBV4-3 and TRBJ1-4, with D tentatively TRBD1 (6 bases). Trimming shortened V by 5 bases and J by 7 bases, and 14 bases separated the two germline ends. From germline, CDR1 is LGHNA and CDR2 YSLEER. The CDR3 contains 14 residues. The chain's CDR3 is CASSSGVNFEKLFF. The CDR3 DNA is TGCGCCAGCAGCTCAGGGGTGAATTTTGAAAAACTGTTTTTT.

This CDR3 is CASSWDTKQPQHF. Written as DNA, the CDR3 is TGTGCCAGCAGCTGGGACACCAAGCAGCCCCAGCATTTT. The rearrangement links TRBV5-5 to TRBJ1-5, with a possible D match to TRBD1 (6 bases). The CDR3 totals 13 residues. CDR1 and CDR2 (germline): SGHKS, YYEKEE (reference sequence). V was cut by 3 bases and J by 7 bases, with 11 bases left in between.

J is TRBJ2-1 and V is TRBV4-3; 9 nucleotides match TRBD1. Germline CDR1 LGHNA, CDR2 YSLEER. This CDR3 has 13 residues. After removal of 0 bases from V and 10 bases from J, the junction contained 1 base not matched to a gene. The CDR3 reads CASSQEDRGEQFF. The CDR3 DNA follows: TGCGCCAGCAGCCAAGAGGACAGGGGCGAGCAGTTCTTC.

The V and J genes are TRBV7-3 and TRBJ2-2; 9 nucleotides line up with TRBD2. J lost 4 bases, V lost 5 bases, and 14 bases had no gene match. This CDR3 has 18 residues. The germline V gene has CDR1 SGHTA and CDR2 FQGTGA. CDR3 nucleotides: TGTGCCAGCAGCCCGACTAGCGGCCGGGGCAGATCCACCGGGGAGCTGTTTTTT. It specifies CASSPTSGRGRSTGELFF.

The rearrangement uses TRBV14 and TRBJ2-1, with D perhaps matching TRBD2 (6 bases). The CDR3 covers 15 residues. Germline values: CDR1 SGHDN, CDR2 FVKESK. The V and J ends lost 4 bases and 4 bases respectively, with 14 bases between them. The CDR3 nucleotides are TGTGCCAGCAGCCTTCAATCGGGGGTATACAATGAGCAGTTCTTC. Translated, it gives CASSLQSGVYNEQFF.

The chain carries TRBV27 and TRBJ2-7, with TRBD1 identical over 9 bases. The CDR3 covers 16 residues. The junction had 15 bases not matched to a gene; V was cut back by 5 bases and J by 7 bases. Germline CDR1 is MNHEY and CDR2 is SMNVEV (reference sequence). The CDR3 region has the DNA TGTGCCAGCAGTCGCCCGGGACAGGGACTTAGCTGGGAGCAGTACTTC. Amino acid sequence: CASSRPGQGLSWEQYF.

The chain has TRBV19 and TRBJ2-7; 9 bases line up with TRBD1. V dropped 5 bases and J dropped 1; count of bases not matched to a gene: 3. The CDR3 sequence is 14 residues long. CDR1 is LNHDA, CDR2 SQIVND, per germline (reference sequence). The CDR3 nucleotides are TGTGCCAGTAGTCTCGGGACAGGGTCCTACGAGCAGTACTTC. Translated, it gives CASSLGTGSYEQYF. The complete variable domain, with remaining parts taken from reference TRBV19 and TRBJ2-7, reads DGGITQSPKYLFRKEGQNVTLSCEQNLNHDAMYWYRQDPGQGLRLIYYSQIVNDFQKGDIAEGYSVSREKKESFPLTVTSAQKNPTAFYLCASSLGTGSYEQYFGPGTRLTVT.

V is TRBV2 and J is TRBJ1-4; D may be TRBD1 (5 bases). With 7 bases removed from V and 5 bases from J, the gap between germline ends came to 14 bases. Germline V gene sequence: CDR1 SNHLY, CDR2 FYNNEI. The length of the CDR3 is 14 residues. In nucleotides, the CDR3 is TGTGCCAGCATTTTCGACAGATCCAATGAAAAACTGTTTTTT. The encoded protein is CASIFDRSNEKLFF.

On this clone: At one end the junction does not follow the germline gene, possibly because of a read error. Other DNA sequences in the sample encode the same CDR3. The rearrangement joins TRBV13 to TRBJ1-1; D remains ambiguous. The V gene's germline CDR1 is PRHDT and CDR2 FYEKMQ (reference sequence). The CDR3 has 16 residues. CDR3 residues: CASSFTSTLMNTEAFF. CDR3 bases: TGTGCCAGCAGCTTCACCTCGACACTCATGAACACTGAAGCTTTTTTT.

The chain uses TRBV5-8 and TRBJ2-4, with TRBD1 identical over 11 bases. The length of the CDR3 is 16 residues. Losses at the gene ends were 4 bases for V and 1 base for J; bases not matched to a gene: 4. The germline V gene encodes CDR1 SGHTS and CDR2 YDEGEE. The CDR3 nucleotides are TGTGCCAGCAGCCATGGACAGGGGGCCGCCAAAAACATTCAGTACTTC. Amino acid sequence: CASSHGQGAAKNIQYF.

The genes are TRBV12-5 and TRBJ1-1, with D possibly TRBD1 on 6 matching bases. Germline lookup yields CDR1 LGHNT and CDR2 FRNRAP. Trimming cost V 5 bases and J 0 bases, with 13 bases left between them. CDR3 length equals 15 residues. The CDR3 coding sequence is TGTGCTAGTGGTCCCCCCAGGGGACTGAACACTGAAGCTTTCTTT. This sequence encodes CASGPPRGLNTEAFF.

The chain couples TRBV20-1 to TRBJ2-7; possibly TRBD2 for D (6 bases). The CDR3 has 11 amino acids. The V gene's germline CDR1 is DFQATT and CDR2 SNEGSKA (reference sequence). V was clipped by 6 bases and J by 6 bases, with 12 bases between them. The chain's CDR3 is CSAPRGGEQYF. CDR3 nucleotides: TGCAGTGCGCCCCGGGGAGGCGAGCAGTACTTC.

The CDR3 sequence is CASSPIIQGREQYF. CDR3 DNA: TGTGCCAGCTCACCAATCATACAGGGAAGGGAGCAGTACTTC. V gene TRBV18 combines with J gene TRBJ2-7; possible D gene TRBD1, 6 bases. CDR1 is KGHSH and CDR2 is LQKENI in the germline V gene. Trimming stripped 2 bases from V and 7 bases from J, with 15 bases between. This CDR3 is built from 14 residues.

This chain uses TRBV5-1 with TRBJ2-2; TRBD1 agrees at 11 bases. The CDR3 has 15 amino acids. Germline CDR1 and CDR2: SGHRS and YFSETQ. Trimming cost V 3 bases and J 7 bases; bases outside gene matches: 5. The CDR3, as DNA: TGCGCCAGCAGCTCGGGGGACAGGGGGAACGGGGAGCTGTTTTTT. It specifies CASSSGDRGNGELFF.

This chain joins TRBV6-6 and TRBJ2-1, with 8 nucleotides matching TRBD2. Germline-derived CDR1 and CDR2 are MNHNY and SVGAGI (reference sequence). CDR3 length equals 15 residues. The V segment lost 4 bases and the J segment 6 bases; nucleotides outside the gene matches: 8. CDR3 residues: CASSFPRGGFNEQFF. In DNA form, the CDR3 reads TGTGCCAGCAGTTTCCCCCGGGGGGGTTTCAATGAGCAGTTCTTC.